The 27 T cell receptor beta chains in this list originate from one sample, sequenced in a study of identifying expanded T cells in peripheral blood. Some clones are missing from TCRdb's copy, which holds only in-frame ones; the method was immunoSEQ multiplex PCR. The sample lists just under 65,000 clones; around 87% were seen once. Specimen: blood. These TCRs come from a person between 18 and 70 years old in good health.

CDR3 loop: CAWSVPPTGVRDEQYF. Here the CDR3 DNA reads TGTGCCTGGAGTGTCCCTCCGACAGGGGTTCGGGACGAGCAGTACTTC. V and J are TRBV30 and TRBJ2-7; 8 bases map to TRBD1. The CDR3 contains 16 residues. Germline trimming cut 0 bases from V and 5 bases from J; bases unmatched to any gene: 12. Per germline, CDR1 GTSNPN and CDR2 SVGIG (reference sequence).

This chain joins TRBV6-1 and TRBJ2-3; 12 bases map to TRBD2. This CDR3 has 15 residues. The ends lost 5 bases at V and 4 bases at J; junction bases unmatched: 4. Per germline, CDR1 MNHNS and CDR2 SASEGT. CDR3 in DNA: TGTGCCAGCAGTTTACTAGCGGGGGGCCCAGATACGCAGTATTTT. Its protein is CASSLLAGGPDTQYF.

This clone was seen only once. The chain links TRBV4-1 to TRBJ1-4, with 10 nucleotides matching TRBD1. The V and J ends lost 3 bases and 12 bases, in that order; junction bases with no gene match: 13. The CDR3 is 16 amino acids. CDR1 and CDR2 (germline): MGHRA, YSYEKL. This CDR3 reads CASSHYWATGGAELFF. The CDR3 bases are TGCGCCAGCAGCCACTATTGGGCGACAGGGGGCGCGGAACTGTTTTTT.

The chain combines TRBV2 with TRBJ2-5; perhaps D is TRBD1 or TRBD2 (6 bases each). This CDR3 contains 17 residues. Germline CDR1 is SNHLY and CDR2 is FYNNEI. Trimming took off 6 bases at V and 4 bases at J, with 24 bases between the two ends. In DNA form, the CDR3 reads TGTGCCAGCAGCAGCACTCGGGGAGGAGGGGGTGCAGAGACCCAGTACTTC. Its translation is CASSSTRGGGGAETQYF. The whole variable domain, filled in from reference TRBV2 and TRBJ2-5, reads EPEVTQTPSHQVTQMGQEVILRCVPISNHLYFYWYRQILGQKVEFLVSFYNNEISEKSEIFDDQFSVERPDGSNFTLKIRSTKLEDSAMYFCASSSTRGGGGAETQYFGPGTRLLVL.

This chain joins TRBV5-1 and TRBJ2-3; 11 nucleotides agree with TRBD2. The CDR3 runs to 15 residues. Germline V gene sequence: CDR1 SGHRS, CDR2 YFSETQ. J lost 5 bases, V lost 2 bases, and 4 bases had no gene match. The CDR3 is CASSLTSGSLDTQYF. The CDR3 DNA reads TGCGCCAGCAGCTTAACTAGCGGGAGCTTAGATACGCAGTATTTT.

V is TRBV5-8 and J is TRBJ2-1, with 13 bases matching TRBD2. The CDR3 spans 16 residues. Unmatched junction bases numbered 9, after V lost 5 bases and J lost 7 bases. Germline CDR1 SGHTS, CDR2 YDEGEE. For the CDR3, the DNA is TGTGCCAGCAGTAGACTCGGACTAGCGGGGGAGAATGAGCAGTTCTTC. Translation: CASSRLGLAGENEQFF. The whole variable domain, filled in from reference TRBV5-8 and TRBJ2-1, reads EAGVTQSPTHLIKTRGQQATLRCSPISGHTSVYWYQQALGLGLQFLLWYDEGEERNRGNFPPRFSGRQFPNYSSELNVNALELEDSALYLCASSRLGLAGENEQFFGPGTRLTVL.

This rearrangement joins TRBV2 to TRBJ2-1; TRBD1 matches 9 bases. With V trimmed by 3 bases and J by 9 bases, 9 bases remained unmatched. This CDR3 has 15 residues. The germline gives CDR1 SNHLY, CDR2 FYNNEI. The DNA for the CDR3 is TGTGCCAGCAGTGAGAGACAGGGGGTCTTAGGTGAGCAGTTCTTC. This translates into CASSERQGVLGEQFF.

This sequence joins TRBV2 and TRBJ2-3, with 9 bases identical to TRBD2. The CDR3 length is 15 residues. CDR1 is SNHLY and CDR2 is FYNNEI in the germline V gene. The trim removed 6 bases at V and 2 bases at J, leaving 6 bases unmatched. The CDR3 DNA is TGTGCCAGCAGCCGAAGACTAGCGGTCACAGATACGCAGTATTTT. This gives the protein CASSRRLAVTDTQYF.

The CDR3 coding sequence is TGTGCCAGCAGCTTAAGGGGGCCAAATGAGCAGTTCTTC. This translates into CASSLRGPNEQFF. The rearrangement links TRBV11-3 to TRBJ2-1, with 7 bases fitting TRBD1. With V trimmed by 2 bases and J by 7 bases, 2 bases remained unmatched. Germline CDR1 is SGHNT and CDR2 is YENEEA. This CDR3 comprises 13 residues.

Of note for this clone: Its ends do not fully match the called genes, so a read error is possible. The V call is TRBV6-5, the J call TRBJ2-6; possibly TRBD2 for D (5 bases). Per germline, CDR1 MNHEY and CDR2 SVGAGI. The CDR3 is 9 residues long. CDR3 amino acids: CGRANVLTF. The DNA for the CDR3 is TGCGGGAGGGCCAACGTCCTGACTTTC.

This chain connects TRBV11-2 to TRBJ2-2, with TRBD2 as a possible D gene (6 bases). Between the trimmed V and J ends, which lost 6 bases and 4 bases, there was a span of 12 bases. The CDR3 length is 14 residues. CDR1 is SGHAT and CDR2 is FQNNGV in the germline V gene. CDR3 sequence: CASRQTSRTGELFF. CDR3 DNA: TGTGCCAGCAGACAGACTAGTCGCACCGGGGAGCTGTTTTTT.

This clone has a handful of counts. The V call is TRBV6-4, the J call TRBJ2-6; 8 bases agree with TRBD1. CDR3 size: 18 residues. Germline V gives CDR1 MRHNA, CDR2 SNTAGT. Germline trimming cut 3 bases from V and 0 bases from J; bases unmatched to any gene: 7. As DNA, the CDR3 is TGTGCCAGCAGTGAGTCAGGACAGGGCTTCTCTGGGGCCAACGTCCTGACTTTC. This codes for CASSESGQGFSGANVLTF.

The CDR3 region has the DNA TGCGCCAGCAGCCTTACGGACAGGGGAGGTACCGGGGAGCTGTTTTTT. It encodes CASSLTDRGGTGELFF. The V call is TRBV4-1, the J call TRBJ2-2; 9 positions agree with TRBD1. V was pared by 4 bases and J by 5 bases, with 8 bases of the junction left unmatched. This CDR3 has 16 residues. The germline V gene has CDR1 MGHRA and CDR2 YSYEKL.

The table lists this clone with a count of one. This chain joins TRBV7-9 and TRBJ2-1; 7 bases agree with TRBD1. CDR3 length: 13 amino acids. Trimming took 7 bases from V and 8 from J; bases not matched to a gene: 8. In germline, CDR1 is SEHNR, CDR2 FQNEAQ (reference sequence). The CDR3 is CASTLGRGHEQFF. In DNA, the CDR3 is TGTGCCAGCACCCTTGGTAGGGGGCATGAGCAGTTCTTC.

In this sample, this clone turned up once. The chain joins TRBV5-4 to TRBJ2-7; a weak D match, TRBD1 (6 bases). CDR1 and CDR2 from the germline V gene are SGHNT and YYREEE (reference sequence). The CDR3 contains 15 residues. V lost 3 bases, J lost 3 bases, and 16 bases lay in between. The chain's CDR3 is CASSSRQVQGYEQYF. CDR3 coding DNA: TGTGCCAGCAGCTCGAGACAGGTCCAAGGCTACGAGCAGTACTTC.

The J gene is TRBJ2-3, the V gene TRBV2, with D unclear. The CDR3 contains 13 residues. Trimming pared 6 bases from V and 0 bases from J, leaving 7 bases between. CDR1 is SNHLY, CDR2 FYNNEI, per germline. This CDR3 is CASSTESTDTQYF. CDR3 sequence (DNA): TGTGCCAGCAGCACAGAAAGCACAGATACGCAGTATTTT. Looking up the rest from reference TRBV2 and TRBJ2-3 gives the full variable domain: EPEVTQTPSHQVTQMGQEVILRCVPISNHLYFYWYRQILGQKVEFLVSFYNNEISEKSEIFDDQFSVERPDGSNFTLKIRSTKLEDSAMYFCASSTESTDTQYFGPGTRLTVL.

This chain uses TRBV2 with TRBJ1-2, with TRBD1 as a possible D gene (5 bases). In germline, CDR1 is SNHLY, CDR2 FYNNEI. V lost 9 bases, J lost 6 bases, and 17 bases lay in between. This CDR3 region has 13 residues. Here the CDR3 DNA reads TGTGCCAGTCTCTGGTCAGGGAAAGATGGCTACACCTTC. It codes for CASLWSGKDGYTF.

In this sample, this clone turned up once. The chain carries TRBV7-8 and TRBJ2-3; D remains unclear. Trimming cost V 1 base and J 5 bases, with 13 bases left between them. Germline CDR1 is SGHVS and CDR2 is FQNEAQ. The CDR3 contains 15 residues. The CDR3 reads CASSLVIGFEDTQYF. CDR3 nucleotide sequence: TGTGCCAGCAGCTTAGTTATCGGGTTTGAAGATACGCAGTATTTT.

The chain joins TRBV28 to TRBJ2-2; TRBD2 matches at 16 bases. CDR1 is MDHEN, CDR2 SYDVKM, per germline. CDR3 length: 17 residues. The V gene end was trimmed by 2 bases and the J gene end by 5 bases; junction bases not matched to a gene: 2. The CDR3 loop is CASSLPGLAGGTGELFF. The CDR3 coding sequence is TGTGCCAGCAGTTTACCGGGACTAGCGGGAGGGACCGGGGAGCTGTTTTTT.

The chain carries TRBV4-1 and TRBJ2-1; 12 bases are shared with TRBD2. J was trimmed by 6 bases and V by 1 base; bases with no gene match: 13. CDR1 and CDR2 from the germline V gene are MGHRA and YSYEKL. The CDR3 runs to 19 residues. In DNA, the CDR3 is TGCGCCAGCAGCCAAGCTTGGCTAGCGGGAGGGCCTAGCACCAATGAGCAGTTCTTC. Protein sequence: CASSQAWLAGGPSTNEQFF.

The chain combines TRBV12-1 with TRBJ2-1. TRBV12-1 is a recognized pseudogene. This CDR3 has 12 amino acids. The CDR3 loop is CASSSEYNEQFF. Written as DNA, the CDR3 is TGTGCCAGCAGCTCAGAGTACAATGAGCAGTTCTTC.

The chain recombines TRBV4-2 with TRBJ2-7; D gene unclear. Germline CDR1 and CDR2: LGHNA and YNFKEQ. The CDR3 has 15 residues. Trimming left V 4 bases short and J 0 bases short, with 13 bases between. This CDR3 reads CASSRDPVSSYEQYF. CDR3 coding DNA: TGTGCCAGCAGCCGGGATCCCGTTAGCTCCTACGAGCAGTACTTC.

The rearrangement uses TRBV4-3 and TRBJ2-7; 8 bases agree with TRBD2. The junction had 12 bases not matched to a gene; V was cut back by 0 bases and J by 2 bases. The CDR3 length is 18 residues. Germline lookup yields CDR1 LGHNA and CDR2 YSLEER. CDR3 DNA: TGCGCCAGCAGCCAAGATAGGCCATCTAGCGGGCAGACCTACGAGCAGTACTTC. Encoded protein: CASSQDRPSSGQTYEQYF.

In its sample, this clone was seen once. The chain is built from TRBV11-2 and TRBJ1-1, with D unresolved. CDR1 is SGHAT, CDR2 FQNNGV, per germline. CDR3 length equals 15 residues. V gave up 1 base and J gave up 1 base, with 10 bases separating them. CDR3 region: CASSLGVAENTEAFF. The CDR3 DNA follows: TGTGCCAGCAGCTTAGGAGTGGCGGAGAACACTGAAGCTTTCTTT.

CDR3 sequence reads: CASSPGLAGPHATQYF. As DNA, the CDR3 is TGCGCCAGCAGCCCGGGACTAGCGGGACCACACGCGACCCAGTACTTC. The chain couples TRBV5-1 to TRBJ2-5, with 13 bases aligning to TRBD2. Trimming removed 4 bases from V and 7 bases from J; junction bases left unmatched: 10. The CDR3 extends over 16 amino acids. Germline assignment: CDR1 SGHRS and CDR2 YFSETQ.

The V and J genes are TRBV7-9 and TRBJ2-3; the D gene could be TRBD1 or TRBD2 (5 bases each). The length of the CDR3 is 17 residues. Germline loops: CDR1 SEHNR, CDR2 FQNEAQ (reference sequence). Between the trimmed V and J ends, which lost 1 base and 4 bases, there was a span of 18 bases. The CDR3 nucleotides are TGTGCCAGCAGCTTAGGACTGTGGGGGAACGAGGCAGATACGCAGTATTTT. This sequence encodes CASSLGLWGNEADTQYF.

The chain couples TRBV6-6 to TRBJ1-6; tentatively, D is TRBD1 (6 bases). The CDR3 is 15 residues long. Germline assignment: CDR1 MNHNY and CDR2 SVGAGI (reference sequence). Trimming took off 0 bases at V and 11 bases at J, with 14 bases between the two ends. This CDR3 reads CASSYSGAAIPPLHF. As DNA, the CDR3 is TGTGCCAGCAGTTACTCGGGGGCAGCGATCCCACCCCTCCACTTT.